This T cell receptor beta chain is drawn from a study of blood T cell repertoires in COVID-19. Across the whole study: The study drew acute and convalescent COVID-19 samples from the United States, Italy and Spain. PBMCs, B-cell-depleted T cells, or T cells were the source of the cDNA or gDNA that made up the material.

Per the authors' pipeline: By means of reference gene primer amplification, nucleated cell counts were estimated. The data were produced by immunoSEQ multiplex PCR, yet TCRdb's version contains in-frame clones alone and is incomplete. The V and J calls and clone size come from that table; D and trimming were worked out from the DNA. The sample lists about 100,000 clones; around four fifths were seen once. Trimming left V 2 bases short and J 6 bases short, with 11 bases between. The CDR3 contains 14 residues. Germline lookup yields CDR1 KGHSH and CDR2 LQKENI. The receptor was isolated from a woman between 65 and 79 years old with acute or convalescent COVID-19. The rearrangement uses TRBV18 and TRBJ1-5, with a possible D match to TRBD1 (5 bases). Sequencing was done on a sample of peripheral blood. CDR3 loop: CASSPGTGFQPQHF. CDR3 bases: TGTGCCAGCTCACCAGGAACAGGCTTTCAGCCCCAGCATTTT.